Listed below are T cell receptor beta chains from one sample, sequenced in a study of blood T cells in healthy people across ages. MiXCR was run by TCRdb on the 5' RACE reads, yielding one entry per CDR3 protein. The sample lists 1.5 million to 2 million distinct CDR3 sequences; roughly 30% were seen once. What was sequenced was blood. Receptors were obtained from a woman in her 30s in good health. The CDR3 runs from the conserved cysteine through the conserved F or W. Fields, in order: V gene, clone size, D gene, J gene, CDR3 DNA, CDR3 protein. The D gene is left open where the match is weak. Clone size is not always given. Where it is, it says once, few, many or a class for expanded clones.

TRBV5-1,-,-,TRBJ2-1,TGCGCCAGCAGCTTAGCAGGGGATCAGTACAATGAGCAGTTCTTC,CASSLAGDQYNEQFF
TRBV28,-,-,TRBJ1-6,TGTGCCAGCATCTTTCGTTTAGGGGGAGGATCACCCCTCCACTTT,CASIFRLGGGSPLHF
TRBV4-3,many,-,TRBJ2-7,TGCGCCAGCAGCCAGACTAGAATTACCTACGAGCAGTACTTC,CASSQTRITYEQYF
TRBV15,-,TRBD1,TRBJ1-2,TGTGCCACCAGCAGGATACAGGGGGCGCGGGAAGACTGCACCTTC,CATSRIQGAREDCTF
TRBV20-1,-,TRBD1,TRBJ1-5,TGCAGTGCCAACCAGGGGGGCATAAGCAATCAGCCCCAGCATTTT,CSANQGGISNQPQHF
TRBV7-2,-,-,TRBJ2-1,TGTGCCAGCAGCCAGCATTGGAATGAGCAGTTCTTC,CASSQHWNEQFF
TRBV5-1,many,TRBD2,TRBJ2-5,TGCGCCAGCAGCTTCGGGACTAGCGGGGGAACCATGCAAGAGACCCAGTACTTC,CASSFGTSGGTMQETQYF
TRBV20-1,once,-,TRBJ1-2,TGCAGTGCCCCCCGAGGCAGCCTCTATGGCTACACCTTC,CSAPRGSLYGYTF
TRBV7-2,-,-,TRBJ1-2,TGTGCCAGCAGCTTTGACAGAACAGGATACGGCTACACCTTC,CASSFDRTGYGYTF
TRBV20-1,-,-,TRBJ2-7,TGCAGTGCTAGCAGTGAGGTCTACGAGCAGTACTTC,CSASSEVYEQYF
TRBV20-1,-,TRBD2,TRBJ2-3,TGCAGTGCTAATCCCCTTACGAGCGGGGGAGAAGATACGCAGTATTTT,CSANPLTSGGEDTQYF
TRBV29-1,-,-,TRBJ2-7,TGCAGCGTCAAACAGGATACCAGCTCCTACGAGCAGTACTTC,CSVKQDTSSYEQYF
TRBV29-1,many,-,TRBJ1-2,TGCAGCGCCGATGGGGACTTAAACTATGGCTACACCTTC,CSADGDLNYGYTF
TRBV20-1,-,-,TRBJ1-1,TGCAGTGCGAGGAAGGAGCGCACTGAAGCTTTCTTT,CSARKERTEAFF
TRBV6-2/TRBV6-3,-,TRBD2,TRBJ2-1,TGTGCCAGCAGTCCCGGGCGGGGGGGCTCCTACAATGAGCAGTTCTTC,CASSPGRGGSYNEQFF
TRBV11-2,-,-,TRBJ2-4,TGTGCCAGCAGCTTAGGGACATCAAACATTCAGTACTTC,CASSLGTSNIQYF
TRBV28,few,-,TRBJ2-1,TGTGCCAGCAGTCCCAGACAGGTTACCTCCTACAATGAGCAGTTCTTC,CASSPRQVTSYNEQFF
TRBV12-3/TRBV12-4,-,-,TRBJ2-1,TGTGCCAGCAGTTTTTACGGACCCAATGAGCAGTTCTTC,CASSFYGPNEQFF
TRBV5-5,few,-,TRBJ2-5,TGTGCCAGCAGCTTGGACGGGGACCCCCTGGCGCAGTACTTC,CASSLDGDPLAQYF
TRBV28,few,TRBD1,TRBJ2-7,TGTGCCAGCAGTGGGAGGGACAGGGGCATCTACGAGCAGTACTTC,CASSGRDRGIYEQYF
TRBV6-6,few,-,TRBJ2-5,TGTGCCAGCAGTTATCCGGAGGCCCTCCTTTATGAGCAGTACTTC,CASSYPEALLYEQYF
TRBV7-9,few,TRBD2,TRBJ2-1,TGTGCCAGCAGTGAGCGGGGGGTCATGAATGAGCAGTTCTTC,CASSERGVMNEQFF
TRBV2,few,TRBD1,TRBJ2-7,TGTGCCAGCAGTGTACGGGACAGGGTTTCTTCGGAGCAGTACTTC,CASSVRDRVSSEQYF
TRBV2,-,-,TRBJ2-3,TGTGCCACCAGCCTCCGAGGACAGAGCACAGATACGCAGTATTTT,CATSLRGQSTDTQYF
TRBV27,-,TRBD1,TRBJ2-5,TGTGCCAGCAGTGGACAGGGGGCCGCTAACGAGCGGTACTTC,CASSGQGAANERYF
TRBV20-1,-,TRBD2,TRBJ2-3,TGCAGTGCTAGACTAGCGGGAAGGTTAGCAGATACGCAGTATTTT,CSARLAGRLADTQYF
TRBV24-1,few,-,TRBJ2-1,TGTGCCACCAGCGCATCAGTTGACAATGAGCAGTTCTTC,CATSASVDNEQFF
TRBV25-1,few,-,TRBJ2-1,TGTGCCAGCTCCCCCGACTTGCCCAAGCAGTTCTTC,CASSPDLPKQFF
TRBV12-3/TRBV12-4,few,-,TRBJ2-2,TGTGCCAGCTGGGTGGAGGGTCGGACCGGGGAGCTGTTTTTT,CASWVEGRTGELFF
TRBV7-9,-,TRBD2,TRBJ2-3,TGTGCCAGCAGCTTATGGGGCCGGACTAGCGGGGGGGTAAGAACAGATGCGCAGTATTTT,CASSLWGRTSGGVRTDAQYF
TRBV6-2/TRBV6-3,many,-,TRBJ2-7,TGTGCCAGCAAAAGCGGAGGAGGGGGAACCTACGAGCAGTACTTC,CASKSGGGGTYEQYF
TRBV29-1,few,-,TRBJ1-2,TGCAGCGTTGAAGAGGGGTCCTATGGCTACACCTTC,CSVEEGSYGYTF
TRBV29-1,many,-,TRBJ2-5,TGCAGCGTTCCCGGCATGGGGGGAGAGACCCAGTACTTC,CSVPGMGGETQYF
TRBV20-1,-,-,TRBJ2-1,TGCAGTGCTAGAGATCTTGGCCAGTCCTCCTACAATGAGCAGTTCTTC,CSARDLGQSSYNEQFF
TRBV5-1,many,-,TRBJ2-1,TGCGCCAGCAGTCCCCCCCGGGATGAGCAGTTCTTC,CASSPPRDEQFF
TRBV15,-,TRBD1,TRBJ1-1,TGTGCCACCAGCAGGCAGACAGGGCTTGAAGCTTTCTTT,CATSRQTGLEAFF
TRBV10-3,-,-,TRBJ1-2,TGTGCCATCAGTGAGTCGATCGGGCGGATAGGGACCAACTATGGCTACACCTTC,CAISESIGRIGTNYGYTF
TRBV7-7,-,-,TRBJ2-5,TGTGCCAGCAGCTCCGGGGGCCCCTCGCAGGAGACCCAGTACTTC,CASSSGGPSQETQYF
TRBV7-2,-,-,TRBJ2-3,TGTGCCAGCAGCTCCCCACAGGGTAGTATAGCAGATACGCAGTATTTT,CASSSPQGSIADTQYF
TRBV9,many,-,TRBJ2-1,TGTGCCAGCAGCGTAGGCAGGGCTACCTACAATGAGCAGTTCTTC,CASSVGRATYNEQFF
TRBV20-1,many,TRBD2,TRBJ2-7,TGCAGTGCGCGGGGGGTCCCCTACGAGCAGTACTTC,CSARGVPYEQYF
TRBV28,few,-,TRBJ2-1,TGTGCCAGCAGTTCACAGGCGGGCAGGGACCAGTTCTTC,CASSSQAGRDQFF
TRBV25-1,-,TRBD1,TRBJ2-1,TGTGCCAGTCTTGGAGACAGGGGGGTCGAGACCCAGTTCTTC,CASLGDRGVETQFF
TRBV5-1,-,TRBD1,TRBJ2-2,TGCGCCAGCGGGACAGTCGATGCCATCGGGGAGCTGTTTTTT,CASGTVDAIGELFF
TRBV28,-,TRBD2,TRBJ2-1,TGTGCCAGCATACCGGGGGGGCTGAATGAGCAGTTCTTC,CASIPGGLNEQFF
TRBV20-1,once,-,TRBJ1-1,TGCAGTGCTAACAAAGATACTCGAGGGGCATTGAACACTGAAGCTTTCTTT,CSANKDTRGALNTEAFF
TRBV25-1,few,TRBD2,TRBJ2-1,TGTGCCAGCAGTGAACCAGCGGGGGTCTCCTCCTACAATGAGCAGTTCTTC,CASSEPAGVSSYNEQFF
TRBV4-1,many,TRBD1,TRBJ2-7,TGCGCCAGCAGCCAAATAGGGACCGGGACAGGGAGTTACGAGCAGTACTTC,CASSQIGTGTGSYEQYF